This T cell receptor (beta chain) was observed in a study of shared clonotypes between healthy human individuals. CDR1 is SGHTA and CDR2 is FQGNSA in the germline V gene. V gave up 6 bases and J gave up 3 bases, with 9 bases separating them. CDR3 length: 13 amino acids. Sequencing was performed with immunoSEQ multiplex PCR; in TCRdb, only in-frame clones are kept and a portion is missing. The table lists hundreds of thousands of clones, 74% of them singletons. The clonotype comes from a man younger than 40 in good health. The chain couples TRBV7-2 to TRBJ2-1; TRBD2 is a possible D gene (5 bases). Sequenced material: memory CD4+ T cells sorted from blood. The subset denotes: CD45RA-negative fraction. The CDR3 sequence: CASRGGLYNEQFF. The DNA of the CDR3 is TGTGCCAGCAGGGGCGGACTCTACAATGAGCAGTTCTTC.